This is a list of T cell receptor beta chains from one sample in a study of shared clonotypes between healthy human individuals. Assay used: immunoSEQ multiplex PCR; TCRdb lists only in-frame clones, some missing. The table lists approximately 1,500,000 clones, 95% to 97% of them singletons. The specimen sequenced was naive CD4+ T cells sorted from blood. These receptors originate from a man aged 25 to 45 in good health. Each CDR3 is given with its conserved first and last residue. A D gene is named only where the DNA matches it firmly. Not all rows give a size; the values are once, few, many and, for expanded clones, a class.

j_call d_call clone_size v_call cdr3_nt cdr3_aa
TRBJ2-3 NA NA TRBV28 TGTGCCAGCAGTGCCCCGGCAACAGATACGCAGTATTTT CASSAPATDTQYF
TRBJ1-5 NA NA TRBV30 TGTGCCTGGAGTGTATGGATCCGACAGAGCAATCAGCCCCAGCATTTT CAWSVWIRQSNQPQHF
TRBJ2-6 NA NA TRBV10-3 TGTGCCATCAGTCAAGACAACTCTGGGGCCAACGTCCTGACTTTC CAISQDNSGANVLTF
TRBJ2-7 NA NA TRBV6-1 TGTGCCAGCAGTGAAGGCCCCACAGGGATCTACGAGCAGTACTTC CASSEGPTGIYEQYF
TRBJ2-7 TRBD1 once TRBV9 TGTGCCAGCAGCTACCGGGACAGCTCCTACGAGCAGTACTTC CASSYRDSSYEQYF
TRBJ2-2 NA NA TRBV11-3 TGTGCCAGCAGCACAAACAGGGTGCTGGCCACCGGGGAGCTGTTTTTT CASSTNRVLATGELFF
TRBJ2-7 TRBD1 NA TRBV10-3 TGTGCCATCAGACCCGGGACAGGGGACTACTACGAGCAGTACTTC CAIRPGTGDYYEQYF
TRBJ2-1 TRBD2 NA TRBV19 TGTGCCACTAGCGGGAGGTCCTACAATGAGCAGTTCTTC CATSGRSYNEQFF
TRBJ2-2 NA NA TRBV25-1 TGTGCCAGCAGTGAATTTAGGGAGGACGGGGAGCTGTTTTTT CASSEFREDGELFF
TRBJ2-2 TRBD2 NA TRBV11-2 TGTGCCAGCAAACTAGCGGGAGAAACCGGGGAGCTGTTTTTT CASKLAGETGELFF
TRBJ1-5 NA NA TRBV7-2 TGTGCCAGCAGCTCGTACAGCAATCAGCCCCAGCATTTT CASSSYSNQPQHF
TRBJ1-3 TRBD1 NA TRBV28 TGTGCCAGTTACGGGGACAGGGGATTTGGGAGCTCTGGAAACACCATATATTTT CASYGDRGFGSSGNTIYF
TRBJ2-1 TRBD2 NA TRBV4-3 TGCGCCAGCAGCCAGGAAAACCTAGCGGGAGTTACTGGGGGTGAGCAGTTCTTC CASSQENLAGVTGGEQFF
TRBJ2-7 TRBD2 NA TRBV6-6 TGTGCCAGCAGAATGGGACTAGCGGGAGAGTACGAGCAGTACTTC CASRMGLAGEYEQYF
TRBJ2-3 TRBD2 NA TRBV2 TGTGCCAGCAGTGAACACAGCGGGGGTCGCACAGATACGCAGTATTTT CASSEHSGGRTDTQYF
TRBJ2-7 NA NA TRBV21-1 TGTGTCAGCAGCAAAGGGTCCAGCCCTAGCGACCCCTACGAGCAGTACTTC CVSSKGSSPSDPYEQYF
TRBJ2-7 TRBD2 NA TRBV7-2 TGTGCCAGCAGCCCGACATTGACTAGCGGGATATCCTACGAGCAGTACTTC CASSPTLTSGISYEQYF
TRBJ2-3 NA NA TRBV2 TGTGCCAGCATGGACTTACAGGGCACAGATACGCAGTATTTT CASMDLQGTDTQYF
TRBJ2-3 TRBD2 NA TRBV5-4 TGTGCCAGCAGCTCCGGAGGACTAGCGAACACAGATACGCAGTATTTT CASSSGGLANTDTQYF
TRBJ2-5 NA NA TRBV2 TGTGCCAGCATGGGTGGCAGTCGGGGGACCCAGTACTTC CASMGGSRGTQYF
TRBJ1-3 NA NA TRBV29-1 TGCAGCGCGATGACATCGGGCTCTGGAAACACCATATATTTT CSAMTSGSGNTIYF
TRBJ2-1 NA NA TRBV9 TGTGCCAGCAGCGTAGGCCCTCTAGTAAACAATGAGCAGTTCTTC CASSVGPLVNNEQFF
TRBJ2-5 NA NA TRBV10-3 TGTGCCATCACCAAGGGGCCAGAAGAGACCCAGTACTTC CAITKGPEETQYF
TRBJ1-1 TRBD1 NA TRBV10-2 TGCGCCAGCAGTGTACAGGGGAGCACTGAAGCTTTCTTT CASSVQGSTEAFF
TRBJ2-7 NA NA TRBV6-1 TGTGCCAGCGGCCAGTTCAAACTCTACGAGCAGTACTTC CASGQFKLYEQYF
TRBJ1-5 NA NA TRBV19 TGTGCCAGTAGCCACAGGCGGGGTCAGCCCCAGCATTTT CASSHRRGQPQHF
TRBJ1-5 NA once TRBV7-6 TGTGCCAGCAGCTTATCCCAGGATCAGCCCCAGCATTTT CASSLSQDQPQHF